This TCR beta chain was obtained from a study of regulatory T cells in long-lasting Graves disease. Combining iRepertoire HTBI primers with Arm-PCR of CDR3 regions, the authors built TCR beta libraries. Using its own MiXCR run on the multiplex PCR reads, TCRdb lists one record per CDR3 protein. The repertoire consists of hundreds of thousands of distinct CDR3 sequences, with approximately 16% occurring once and the leading ten covering 12%. Germline V gene sequence: CDR1 LNHDA, CDR2 SQIVND (reference sequence). The CDR3 has 13 amino acids. V was shortened by 5 bases and J by 4 bases, with 10 bases between the two germline ends. Time point indicated: newly diagnosed GD, antithyroid drugs for less than 3 months. From RNA extracted from PBMCs, the TCR library was made. This sample was also put to use in a study of T cells in Graves' hyperthyroidism and ophthalmopathy.

This receptor was obtained from a young man with Graves disease. This chain uses TRBV19 with TRBJ2-3, with D unresolved. The sample here was peripheral blood mononuclear cells (PBMCs), taken at new diagnosis, from a patient treated with antithyroid drugs. The CDR3 bases are TGTGCCAGTAGTGCAGACGGCCCAGATACGCAGTATTTT. This codes for CASSADGPDTQYF.